A selection of T cell receptor beta chains follows, all from one sample in a study of T cell responses to AZD1222 COVID-19 vaccine. Generated by immunoSEQ multiplex PCR, the TCRdb table keeps only in-frame clones and is missing some. The repertoire holds roughly 130,000 clones, with roughly 85% as singletons. The material was peripheral blood, obtained on day 0 of MenACWY control vaccination. The source of these receptors is an adult in good health. The CDR3 runs from the conserved cysteine through the conserved F or W. The D gene is left open where the match is weak. The size entry is marked missing in some rows and otherwise reads once, few, many or a size class.

j_gene | v_gene | d_gene | abundance | CDR3aa | CDR3nt
TRBJ1-1 | TRBV3-1/TRBV3-2 | - | - | CASSQAFQVRKNTEAFF | TGTGCCAGCAGCCAAGCCTTCCAGGTAAGGAAGAACACTGAAGCTTTCTTT
TRBJ1-5 | TRBV5-1 | - | - | CASSLAGGNQPQHF | TGCGCCAGCAGCTTGGCAGGTGGCAATCAGCCCCAGCATTTT
TRBJ1-5 | TRBV30 | - | - | CAWRKGGFSNQPQHF | TGTGCCTGGAGAAAGGGGGGGTTTAGCAATCAGCCCCAGCATTTT
TRBJ1-3 | TRBV5-1 | - | - | CASSLHESGGNTIYF | TGCGCCAGCAGCTTGCATGAATCAGGTGGAAACACCATATATTTT
TRBJ2-4 | TRBV30 | TRBD2 | - | CAWRKAGAQNIQYF | TGTGCCTGGAGAAAGGCGGGAGCGCAAAACATTCAGTACTTC
TRBJ1-2 | TRBV29-1 | - | once | CSVARSRQDPNYGYTF | TGCAGCGTCGCAAGATCCCGCCAGGACCCTAACTATGGCTACACCTTC
TRBJ1-3 | TRBV6-5 | - | - | CASSRGASSGNTIYF | TGTGCCAGCAGCCGTGGGGCCAGCTCTGGAAACACCATATATTTT
TRBJ2-7 | TRBV3-1/TRBV3-2 | - | - | CASSRFLVDEQYF | TGTGCCAGCAGCCGTTTCTTAGTGGACGAGCAGTACTTC
TRBJ2-7 | TRBV11-2 | TRBD2 | - | CASSAISGTGNEQYF | TGTGCCAGCAGCGCCATTAGCGGGACGGGAAACGAGCAGTACTTC
TRBJ2-3 | TRBV30 | - | once | CAQGNTDTQYF | TGTGCACAGGGCAACACAGATACGCAGTATTTT
TRBJ2-7 | TRBV28 | - | - | CASKGGRVPYEQYF | TGTGCCAGCAAGGGGGGGCGAGTCCCCTACGAGCAGTACTTC
TRBJ2-7 | TRBV29-1 | TRBD2 | once | CSVAPRLAASYEQYF | TGCAGCGTTGCCCCTCGGCTAGCGGCTTCCTACGAGCAGTACTTC
TRBJ2-7 | TRBV13 | TRBD2 | - | CASSERVGLAGGYEQYF | TGTGCCAGCAGCGAGAGAGTTGGACTAGCGGGAGGTTACGAGCAGTACTTC
TRBJ2-3 | TRBV10-3 | - | - | CAISEDTPSTDTQYF | TGTGCCATCAGTGAGGACACGCCTAGCACAGATACGCAGTATTTT
TRBJ2-1 | TRBV10-2 | TRBD2 | - | CASSGSGRTDNEQFF | TGCGCCAGCAGTGGTAGCGGGAGGACCGACAATGAGCAGTTCTTC
TRBJ2-1 | TRBV5-1 | - | - | CASSLGIGQGLGEQFF | TGCGCCAGCAGCTTGGGTATAGGGCAGGGGCTAGGTGAGCAGTTCTTC
TRBJ1-3 | TRBV25-1 | - | - | CASSYRDGNTIYF | TGTGCCAGCAGTTACAGGGATGGAAACACCATATATTTT
TRBJ2-1 | TRBV2 | TRBD2 | - | CASQREWLTNEQFF | TGTGCCAGCCAGCGGGAGTGGTTAACCAATGAGCAGTTCTTC
TRBJ2-3 | TRBV30 | - | - | CAREGALDTQYF | TGTGCCCGAGAGGGAGCCTTAGATACGCAGTATTTT
TRBJ2-7 | TRBV7-6 | - | - | CASSPEGQGSYEQYF | TGTGCCAGCAGCCCTGAAGGGCAGGGATCCTACGAGCAGTACTTC
TRBJ2-7 | TRBV27 | - | - | CASSSPATPLEQYF | TGTGCCAGCAGTTCCCCGGCGACCCCCCTCGAGCAGTACTTC
TRBJ1-2 | TRBV19 | TRBD1 | - | CASGDRASARGYGYTF | TGTGCCAGTGGGGACAGGGCCTCCGCGAGGGGGTATGGCTACACCTTC
TRBJ2-2 | TRBV9 | TRBD1 | - | CASSHRGQGGELFF | TGTGCCAGCAGCCACAGGGGGCAAGGCGGGGAGCTGTTTTTT
TRBJ1-2 | TRBV29-1 | - | - | CSVGADDYGYTF | TGCAGCGTTGGGGCAGACGACTATGGCTACACCTTC
TRBJ2-7 | TRBV9 | TRBD2 | - | CASSPSAGGYTYEQYF | TGTGCCAGCAGCCCCTCAGCGGGAGGCTATACCTACGAGCAGTACTTC
TRBJ2-1 | TRBV12-5 | - | - | CASGLGVGEQFF | TGTGCTAGTGGTTTGGGGGTGGGTGAGCAGTTCTTC
TRBJ1-1 | TRBV18 | TRBD1 | - | CASSPAGTGYFEAFF | TGTGCCAGCTCACCAGCCGGGACAGGGTATTTTGAAGCTTTCTTT
TRBJ2-1 | TRBV5-1 | - | - | CASRNYGVNEQFF | TGCGCCAGCAGGAATTACGGAGTGAATGAGCAGTTCTTC
TRBJ2-7 | TRBV25-1 | TRBD1 | - | CATNPPGQGNEQYF | TGTGCCACCAACCCACCGGGACAGGGGAACGAGCAGTACTTC
TRBJ2-6 | TRBV7-2 | TRBD2 | - | CASSFSGRRIPGANVLTF | TGTGCCAGCAGTTTTAGCGGGAGGAGAATACCTGGGGCCAACGTCCTGACTTTC
TRBJ2-7 | TRBV9 | TRBD2 | once | CASSRASGSHEQYF | TGTGCCAGCAGCCGGGCTAGCGGGAGTCACGAGCAGTACTTC
TRBJ2-7 | TRBV7-2 | - | - | CASSLASLRPYEQYF | TGTGCCAGCAGCTTAGCTTCTCTGCGGCCCTACGAGCAGTACTTC
TRBJ1-1 | TRBV5-1 | - | - | CASSLGAGAGTEAFF | TGCGCCAGCAGCCTGGGGGCGGGGGCGGGCACTGAAGCTTTCTTT
TRBJ2-7 | TRBV6-5 | TRBD1 | few | CATRVGQGFHEQYF | TGTGCCACTCGTGTTGGACAGGGTTTTCACGAGCAGTACTTC
TRBJ2-7 | TRBV19 | - | - | CASSLRAPTYEQYF | TGTGCCAGTAGTCTCCGGGCCCCAACCTACGAGCAGTACTTC
TRBJ1-1 | TRBV19 | TRBD1 | - | CASSTPWDRLNTEAFF | TGTGCCAGTAGTACCCCTTGGGACAGATTGAACACTGAAGCTTTCTTT
TRBJ1-1 | TRBV5-1 | - | - | CASSLGMRRAANTEAFF | TGCGCCAGCAGCTTGGGTATGAGAAGGGCAGCGAACACTGAAGCTTTCTTT
TRBJ2-5 | TRBV14 | - | many | CASSQQIVSPQYF | TGTGCCAGCAGCCAGCAGATCGTGAGCCCCCAGTACTTC
TRBJ1-2 | TRBV11-2 | - | few | CASSLDRTGGLRYGYTF | TGTGCCAGCAGCTTAGACCGGACCGGGGGTCTTCGCTATGGCTACACCTTC
TRBJ1-4 | TRBV19 | TRBD1 | many | CASSPTGGGYGNVLFF | TGTGCCAGTAGCCCGACAGGGGGCGGATATGGAAACGTTCTGTTTTTT
TRBJ2-1 | TRBV9 | TRBD2 | - | CASSVGLAGGDPTYEQFF | TGTGCCAGCAGCGTAGGACTAGCGGGAGGTGACCCCACCTATGAGCAGTTCTTC
TRBJ1-2 | TRBV6-6 | TRBD1 | - | CASTHWKTGSNYGYTF | TGTGCCAGCACCCATTGGAAGACAGGGAGTAACTATGGCTACACCTTC
TRBJ2-3 | TRBV10-1 | - | - | CASSVSAGYTDTQYF | TGCGCCAGCAGTGTTAGCGCGGGGTACACAGATACGCAGTATTTT
TRBJ2-6 | TRBV11-3 | TRBD1 | - | CASSAQGASSGANVLTF | TGTGCCAGCAGCGCGCAGGGGGCCAGCTCTGGGGCCAACGTCCTGACTTTC
TRBJ1-6 | TRBV15 | - | - | CATSRGMGSSYNSPLHF | TGTGCCACCAGCAGAGGCATGGGTAGCTCCTATAATTCACCCCTCCACTTT
TRBJ2-1 | TRBV27 | - | few | CASSLEGNEGNEQFF | TGTGCCAGCAGTTTAGAAGGTAATGAGGGGAATGAGCAGTTCTTC
TRBJ1-2 | TRBV6-2/TRBV6-3 | - | - | CASSYDRPAGYTF | TGTGCCAGCAGTTACGACAGGCCGGCCGGCTACACCTTC
TRBJ1-1 | TRBV27 | - | - | CASSLTPNTEAFF | TGTGCCAGCAGTCTCACACCGAACACTGAAGCTTTCTTT
TRBJ1-1 | TRBV6-5 | - | - | CASSYTQNTEAFF | TGTGCCAGCAGTTACACACAAAACACTGAAGCTTTCTTT
TRBJ2-1 | TRBV3-1/TRBV3-2 | - | - | CASSGWAGSDNEQFF | TGTGCCAGCAGCGGATGGGCGGGGTCCGACAATGAGCAGTTCTTC
TRBJ2-7 | TRBV28 | - | - | CASSRFYEQYF | TGTGCCAGCAGTCGATTCTACGAGCAGTACTTC
TRBJ2-1 | TRBV24-1 | TRBD2 | - | CATSDSGTSGSFYNEQFF | TGTGCCACCAGTGACTCCGGGACTAGCGGGAGTTTCTACAATGAGCAGTTCTTC
TRBJ2-7 | TRBV7-8 | - | - | CASSPQGFHEQYF | TGTGCCAGCAGCCCCCAGGGGTTCCACGAGCAGTACTTC
TRBJ2-3 | TRBV4-1 | TRBD2 | - | CASSQGTSGRDTQYF | TGCGCCAGCAGCCAAGGGACTAGCGGGAGAGATACGCAGTATTTT